The 32 T cell receptor beta chains listed next were all sequenced from one sample in a study of T cell repertoires in cytomegalovirus infection. Using its own MiXCR run on the reads, TCRdb lists one record per CDR3 protein. In the table there are roughly 230,000 distinct CDR3 sequences, roughly 6.5% of which are singletons. Material for sequencing was PBMCs. The receptors here all came from a human donor in good health (CMV status not recorded). Some clones in this sample may be carry-over from other donors' samples.

This clonotype was counted ten times or more. This rearrangement joins TRBV29-1 to TRBJ1-1; D remains ambiguous. Trimming pared 3 bases from V and 1 base from J, leaving 12 bases between. The CDR3 has 14 residues. Germline lookup yields CDR1 SQVTM and CDR2 ANQGSEA. As DNA, the CDR3 is TGCAGCGTTGATTCAAACACTGAGAACACTGAAGCTTTCTTT. It yields the protein CSVDSNTENTEAFF. The full variable domain, completed using reference TRBV29-1 and TRBJ1-1, is SAVISQKPSRDICQRGTSLTIQCQVDSQVTMMFWYRQQPGQSLTLIATANQGSEATYESGFVIDKFPISRPNLTFSTLTVSNMSPEDSSIYLCSVDSNTENTEAFFGQGTRLTVV.

This clonotype was counted at least ten times. The CDR3 DNA reads as TGTGCCAGCAGCCGGACTAGCGGGGGGACGTCCTACGAGCAGTACTTC. Translating gives CASSRTSGGTSYEQYF. J is TRBJ2-7 and V is TRBV6-1; 14 bases match TRBD2. V gave up 6 bases and J gave up 1 base; unmatched junction bases: 5. This CDR3 is built from 16 residues. CDR1 and CDR2 from the germline V gene are MNHNS and SASEGT.

In its sample, this clonotype was seen many times. The rearrangement joins TRBV28 to TRBJ1-2, with D possibly TRBD1 on 5 matching bases. This CDR3 is built from 15 residues. Looked up from germline, CDR1 is MDHEN and CDR2 is SYDVKM. V lost 3 bases, J lost 0 bases, and 11 bases lay in between. The chain's CDR3 is CASSFGGTSNYGYTF. The CDR3 nucleotides read TGTGCCAGCAGTTTTGGAGGGACCTCTAACTATGGCTACACCTTC.

This clonotype was seen repeatedly, ten times or more. This sequence joins TRBV19 and TRBJ1-1; D unresolved. Between the trimmed V and J ends, which lost 10 bases and 7 bases, there was a span of 13 bases. The CDR3 sequence is 11 residues long. The germline V gene has CDR1 LNHDA and CDR2 SQIVND (reference sequence). CDR3 residues: CATTRALEAFF. The CDR3 nucleotides read TGTGCCACCACAAGGGCCCTTGAAGCTTTCTTT.

This clonotype was observed many times. The J gene is TRBJ2-3, the V gene TRBV5-1, with TRBD2 matching 9 bases. This CDR3 contains 17 residues. CDR1 and CDR2 from the germline V gene are SGHRS and YFSETQ. The trim removed 0 bases at V and 5 bases at J, leaving 10 bases unmatched. The CDR3 DNA reads TGCGCCAGCAGCTTGGCCCCATTAGCGGGGGTTCTAGATACGCAGTATTTT. This gives the protein CASSLAPLAGVLDTQYF. The full variable domain, rest sourced from reference TRBV5-1 and TRBJ2-3, is KAGVTQTPRYLIKTRGQQVTLSCSPISGHRSVSWYQQTPGQGLQFLFEYFSETQRNKGNFPGRFSGRQFSNSRSEMNVSTLELGDSALYLCASSLAPLAGVLDTQYFGPGTRLTVL.

Many counts were recorded for this clonotype. This chain uses TRBV20-1 with TRBJ1-5; no clear D gene. Germline CDR1 and CDR2: DFQATT and SNEGSKA (reference sequence). The CDR3 has 11 residues. V lost 3 bases to trimming and J lost 7 bases, with 7 bases between them. The DNA for the CDR3 is TGCAGTGCTAGTACGGGGCAGCCCCAGCATTTT. Amino acids: CSASTGQPQHF.

This clonotype was counted ten times or more. V is TRBV7-2 and J is TRBJ1-2; a weak D match, TRBD1 (5 bases). The CDR3 spans 15 residues. Between the trimmed V and J ends, which lost 5 bases and 1 base, there was a span of 14 bases. The V gene's germline CDR1 is SGHTA and CDR2 FQGNSA. CDR3 protein: CASSGGGSFNYGYTF. In nucleotides, the CDR3 is TGTGCCAGCAGCGGTGGGGGGTCTTTTAACTATGGCTACACCTTC.

In this sample, this clonotype turned up many times. At one end the junction does not follow the germline gene, possibly because of a read error. The chain has TRBV3-1 and TRBJ1-4; D not certain. This CDR3 comprises 11 residues. The V gene's germline CDR1 is LGHDT and CDR2 YNNKEL (reference sequence). CDR3 loop: CASSRSEILFF. The CDR3 DNA is TGTGCCAGCAGCCGCTCCGAAATACTGTTTTTT.

The V call is TRBV5-1, the J call TRBJ2-7, with 8 bases that match TRBD2. The CDR3 length is 16 residues. Unmatched junction bases numbered 10, after V lost 3 bases and J lost 2 bases. Looked up from germline, CDR1 is SGHRS and CDR2 is YFSETQ. In nucleotides, the CDR3 is TGCGCCAGCAGCTGGGGACTAGATAGGGGAACCTACGAGCAGTACTTC. Its protein is CASSWGLDRGTYEQYF.

The chain links TRBV15 to TRBJ1-2; D may be TRBD1 (5 bases). From germline, CDR1 is LNHNV and CDR2 YYDKDF (reference sequence). This CDR3 is 12 amino acids long. V lost 2 bases and J lost 7, with 8 bases in between. In DNA, the CDR3 is TGTGCCACCAGCAGAAACAGGCTTGGCTACACCTTC. Protein product: CATSRNRLGYTF.

This clonotype was picked up many times. The genes are TRBV15 and TRBJ2-7; 9 positions agree with TRBD1. This CDR3 has 15 amino acids. CDR1 LNHNV and CDR2 YYDKDF come from the germline V gene (reference sequence). The V gene end was trimmed by 0 bases and the J gene end by 6 bases; junction bases not matched to a gene: 6. The CDR3, as DNA: TGTGCCACCAGCAGAGATCCGGGACAGGGTGGCGAGCAGTACTTC. Amino acids: CATSRDPGQGGEQYF.

The table lists this clonotype with many counts. The CDR3 reads CASGRDTEAFF. The CDR3 coding sequence is TGTGCCAGCGGAAGGGACACTGAAGCTTTCTTT. The chain joins TRBV12-3 or TRBV12-4 to TRBJ1-1, with D uncertain. This CDR3 has 11 amino acids. V was cut by 8 bases and J by 3 bases, with 7 bases left in between.

As to this clonotype: This may come from a read error, since a much larger clone is one base off. The chain has TRBV7-8 and TRBJ2-1, with TRBD2 matching 10 bases. This CDR3 has 15 residues. The germline gives CDR1 SGHVS, CDR2 FQNEAQ. CDR3 DNA: TGTGACAGCAGCTTAGCGGGGGGACAGTTGGGGGAGCAGTTCTTC. It yields the protein CDSSLAGGQLGEQFF.

This chain connects TRBV20-1 to TRBJ1-5; D gene unclear. The V end lost 5 bases, the J end lost 3 bases, and 17 bases lay between the germline ends. Germline V gene lookup returns CDR1 DFQATT and CDR2 SNEGSKA (reference sequence). The CDR3 loop spans 15 amino acids. CDR3 amino acids: CSASYIGHINQPQHF. CDR3 coding DNA: TGCAGTGCTTCTTATATCGGGCACATCAATCAGCCCCAGCATTTT.

In its sample, this clonotype was seen once. V gene TRBV20-1 combines with J gene TRBJ2-4, with TRBD1 identical over 7 bases. J was trimmed by 4 bases and V by 5 bases; bases with no gene match: 2. The CDR3 consists of 12 residues. Germline V gene sequence: CDR1 DFQATT, CDR2 SNEGSKA (reference sequence). The CDR3 loop reads CSADREKNIQYF. The CDR3, as DNA: TGCAGTGCTGACAGGGAAAAAAACATTCAGTACTTC.

This clonotype was counted many times. The chain links TRBV10-3 to TRBJ2-2, with D unresolved. Deletions cut 6 bases from V and 8 bases from J, with 10 bases between. The CDR3 loop spans 12 amino acids. Germline assignment: CDR1 ENHRY and CDR2 SYGVKD. The CDR3 DNA follows: TGTGCCATCAGCCCCGGCGAGGGGGAGCTGTTTTTT. It specifies CAISPGEGELFF.

Many counts were recorded for this clonotype. This sequence joins TRBV9 and TRBJ1-1, with 7 bases aligning to TRBD1. The CDR3 runs 14 residues. From germline, CDR1 is SGDLS and CDR2 YYNGEE. J gave up 1 base and V 1 base, and 1 base lay outside the gene matches. In DNA, the CDR3 is TGTGCCAGCAGCGTAACAGGGGCGAACACTGAAGCTTTCTTT. As protein: CASSVTGANTEAFF.

This clonotype was observed many times. The chain combines TRBV18 with TRBJ1-2; D call uncertain. CDR3 length equals 13 residues. The germline V gene has CDR1 KGHSH and CDR2 LQKENI. With 6 bases removed from V and 2 bases from J, the gap between germline ends came to 10 bases. The CDR3 coding sequence is TGTGCCAGCTCCCATACTGAGAACTATGGCTACACCTTC. It codes for CASSHTENYGYTF.

In this sample, this clonotype turned up many times. A single base separates this from a much larger clone, so it may be a read error. The J gene is TRBJ2-4, the V gene TRBV12-3 or TRBV12-4; tentatively, D is TRBD1 or TRBD2 (5 bases each). V was shortened by 3 bases and J by 0 bases, with 9 bases between the two germline ends. The CDR3 extends over 15 amino acids. CDR3 region: CASSFGALAKNIQYF. The CDR3, as DNA: TGTGCCAGCAGTTTCGGGGCCCTAGCCAAAAACATTCAGTACTTC.

This clonotype was counted at least ten times. This rearrangement joins TRBV2 to TRBJ2-5; 8 bases fit TRBD2. Germline trimming cut 4 bases from V and 4 bases from J; bases unmatched to any gene: 5. Germline-derived CDR1 and CDR2 are SNHLY and FYNNEI. CDR3 size: 14 residues. The DNA of the CDR3 is TGTGCCAGCAGTGTACTAGCGGCCCGAGAGACCCAGTACTTC. It is translated as CASSVLAARETQYF.

This sequence joins TRBV14 and TRBJ1-2; D unresolved. The CDR3 has 16 residues. Germline assignment: CDR1 SGHDN and CDR2 FVKESK. Trimming cost V 1 base and J 8 bases, with 20 bases left between them. The CDR3: CASSQGKSGLRWGYTF. CDR3 nucleotides: TGTGCCAGCAGCCAAGGGAAGAGTGGCCTCAGATGGGGCTACACCTTC.

In its sample, this clonotype was seen many times. The J gene is TRBJ2-2, the V gene TRBV7-2; TRBD2 matches at 9 bases. Germline trimming cut 1 base from V and 5 bases from J; bases unmatched to any gene: 8. In germline, CDR1 is SGHTA, CDR2 FQGNSA. The CDR3 consists of 17 residues. The CDR3: CASSLVVASGETGELFF. The CDR3 DNA is TGTGCCAGCAGCTTAGTTGTAGCTAGCGGGGAGACCGGGGAGCTGTTTTTT.

As concerns this clonotype: Since a much larger clone is just one base distant, this may be a read error. The chain is built from TRBV12-3 or TRBV12-4 and TRBJ2-3; D not certain. V was clipped by 1 base and J by 6 bases, with 17 bases between them. The CDR3 totals 16 residues. The chain's CDR3 is CASSLVAAGSVDTQYF. The CDR3 DNA is TGTGCCAGCAGTTTAGTGGCTGCCGGATCCGTTGATACGCAGTATTTT.

This clonotype was observed at least ten times. The CDR3 loop is CASSYLSNTEAFF. The CDR3 nucleotides read TGTGCCAGCAGTTACCTATCGAACACTGAAGCTTTCTTT. The chain combines TRBV6-2 or TRBV6-3 with TRBJ1-1; D remains unclear. From germline, CDR1 is MNHEY and CDR2 SVGEGT. The CDR3 is 13 amino acids. Trimming took 2 bases from V and 1 from J, leaving 5 bases between them.

The chain couples TRBV5-5 to TRBJ1-1; D call uncertain. The ends were cut back, 6 bases at V and 1 base at J, with 10 bases in the middle. Germline V lookup: CDR1 SGHKS, CDR2 YYEKEE (reference sequence). This CDR3 spans 13 amino acids. The CDR3 DNA sequence: TGTGCCAGCACCTCAGGCGGGAACACTGAAGCTTTCTTT. It specifies CASTSGGNTEAFF.

This clonotype was recorded many times. The chain has TRBV20-1 and TRBJ2-7; 7 bases agree with TRBD1. Germline V gives CDR1 DFQATT, CDR2 SNEGSKA (reference sequence). Trimming removed 0 bases from V and 3 bases from J; junction bases left unmatched: 5. The CDR3 runs to 14 residues. The chain's CDR3 is CSAREGDRDYEQYF. Written as DNA, the CDR3 is TGCAGTGCTAGAGAGGGTGACAGGGACTACGAGCAGTACTTC.

This clonotype has a count of ten or more. The V call is TRBV20-1, the J call TRBJ2-7, with TRBD1 matching 7 bases. V was pared by 1 base and J by 2 bases, with 5 bases of the junction left unmatched. Germline V gene lookup returns CDR1 DFQATT and CDR2 SNEGSKA (reference sequence). This CDR3 contains 14 residues. CDR3 amino acids: CSARARTGAYEQYF. Written as DNA, the CDR3 is TGCAGTGCTAGAGCCCGGACAGGCGCCTACGAGCAGTACTTC.

Many counts were recorded for this clonotype. The chain has TRBV6-1 and TRBJ1-4; D might be TRBD1 (5 bases). CDR3 size: 16 residues. Germline V lookup: CDR1 MNHNS, CDR2 SASEGT. V gave up 6 bases and J gave up 3 bases, with 17 bases separating them. The CDR3 loop reads CASRVQSWGPNEKLFF. CDR3 coding DNA: TGTGCCAGCAGGGTCCAATCTTGGGGCCCTAATGAAAAACTGTTTTTT.

This clonotype showed up many times. The gene calls are TRBV7-2 and TRBJ2-3; 10 nucleotides line up with TRBD2. Germline V gene data show CDR1 as SGHTA and CDR2 as FQGNSA. CDR3 length: 16 amino acids. V shed 5 bases, J shed 3 bases, and the junction held 8 bases outside the gene matches. As DNA, the CDR3 is TGTGCCAGCAGCGTTTTAGCGGGGGGATCGACAGATACGCAGTATTTT. This gives the protein CASSVLAGGSTDTQYF.

Ten or more counts support this clonotype. Written as DNA, the CDR3 is TGTGCCAGCAGCTTTAGCGCGGGGGACACTGAAGCTTTCTTT. This sequence encodes CASSFSAGDTEAFF. This chain uses TRBV7-2 with TRBJ1-1; maybe TRBD1 (5 bases). CDR3 length: 14 residues. Trimming took off 3 bases at V and 3 bases at J, with 11 bases between the two ends. Germline-derived CDR1 and CDR2 are SGHTA and FQGNSA.

This clonotype was counted at least ten times. This chain joins TRBV29-1 and TRBJ1-2; D call uncertain. The CDR3 loop spans 15 amino acids. Germline loops: CDR1 SQVTM, CDR2 ANQGSEA. Deletions cut 3 bases from V and 5 bases from J, with 19 bases between. CDR3 nucleotide sequence: TGCAGCGTTGAGGTGTGGGAGGCCCAGATTTATGGCTACACCTTC. This sequence encodes CSVEVWEAQIYGYTF.

The table lists this clonotype with many counts. The gene calls are TRBV29-1 and TRBJ2-5; D is undetermined. From germline, CDR1 is SQVTM and CDR2 ANQGSEA. The length of the CDR3 is 12 residues. V was shortened by 5 bases and J by 2 bases, with 9 bases between the two germline ends. DNA of the CDR3: TGCAGCGTTCTAAGCGCGCAAGAGACCCAGTACTTC. It yields the protein CSVLSAQETQYF.